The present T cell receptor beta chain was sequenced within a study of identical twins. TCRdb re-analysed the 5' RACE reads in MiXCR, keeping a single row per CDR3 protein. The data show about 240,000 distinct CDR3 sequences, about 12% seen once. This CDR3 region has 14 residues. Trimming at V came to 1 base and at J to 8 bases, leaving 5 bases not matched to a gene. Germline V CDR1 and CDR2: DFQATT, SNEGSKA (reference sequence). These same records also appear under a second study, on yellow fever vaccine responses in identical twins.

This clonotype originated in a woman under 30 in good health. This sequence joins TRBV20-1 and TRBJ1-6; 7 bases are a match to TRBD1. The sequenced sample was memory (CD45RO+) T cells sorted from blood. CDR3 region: CSARVGGGYSPLHF. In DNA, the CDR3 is TGCAGTGCTAGAGTCGGAGGGGGCTATTCACCCCTCCACTTT.